This T cell receptor beta chain derives from a study of OX40 agonist ivuxolimab in advanced cancers. Findings of the study overall: Researchers did not establish what antigens the expanded peripheral T cells target.

Measured with immunoSEQ multiplex PCR; TCRdb has only the in-frame clones, and not every one. Among roughly 110,000 clones, 80% to 95% were seen once, and the ten largest hold 1% to 1.5%. For this clone: Its antigen remains unidentified.

The CDR3 spans 16 residues. V shed 4 bases, J shed 7 bases, and the junction held 15 bases outside the gene matches. Germline CDR1 MDHEN, CDR2 SYDVKM. The specimen was CD4+ or CD8+ T cells sorted from blood, collected in a trial of the OX40 agonist ivuxolimab. The origin of this receptor is an adult with an advanced solid tumor such as melanoma, head and neck, liver or kidney cancer. The rearrangement uses TRBV28 and TRBJ2-7; 8 nucleotides agree with TRBD2. CDR3 region: CASSSLRGGSPEEQYF. Here the CDR3 DNA reads TGTGCCAGCAGTTCCCTCCGGGGGGGCTCTCCGGAAGAGCAGTACTTC.